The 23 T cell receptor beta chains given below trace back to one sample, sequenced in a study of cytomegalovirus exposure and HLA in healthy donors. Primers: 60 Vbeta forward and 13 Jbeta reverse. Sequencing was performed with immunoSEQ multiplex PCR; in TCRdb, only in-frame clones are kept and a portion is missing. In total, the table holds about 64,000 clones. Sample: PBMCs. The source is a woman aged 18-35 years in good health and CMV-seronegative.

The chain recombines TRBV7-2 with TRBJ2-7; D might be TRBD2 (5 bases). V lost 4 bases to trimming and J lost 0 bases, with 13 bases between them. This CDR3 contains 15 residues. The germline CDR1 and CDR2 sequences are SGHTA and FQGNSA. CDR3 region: CASSSSPAASYEQYF. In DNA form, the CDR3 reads TGTGCCAGCAGCTCCTCCCCAGCGGCCTCCTACGAGCAGTACTTC. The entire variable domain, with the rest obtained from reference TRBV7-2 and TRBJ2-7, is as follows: GAGVSQSPSNKVTEKGKDVELRCDPISGHTALYWYRQSLGQGLEFLIYFQGNSAPDKSGLPSDRFSAERTGGSVSTLTIQRTQQEDSAVYLCASSSSPAASYEQYFGPGTRLTVT.

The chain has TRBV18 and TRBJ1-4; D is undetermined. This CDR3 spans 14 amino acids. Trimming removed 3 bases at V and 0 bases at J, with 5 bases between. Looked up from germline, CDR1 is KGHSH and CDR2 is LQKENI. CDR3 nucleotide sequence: TGTGCCAGCTCACCCGGGGCAACTAATGAAAAACTGTTTTTT. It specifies CASSPGATNEKLFF.

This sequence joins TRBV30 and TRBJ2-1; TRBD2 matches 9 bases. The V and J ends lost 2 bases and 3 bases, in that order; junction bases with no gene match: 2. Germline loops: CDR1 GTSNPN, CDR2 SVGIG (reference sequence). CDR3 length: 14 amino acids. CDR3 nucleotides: TGTGCCTGGAGTAGACTAGCGGTCTACAATGAGCAGTTCTTC. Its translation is CAWSRLAVYNEQFF.

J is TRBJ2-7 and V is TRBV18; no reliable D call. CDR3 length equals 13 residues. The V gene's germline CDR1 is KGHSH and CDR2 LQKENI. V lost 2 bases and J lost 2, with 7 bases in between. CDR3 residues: CASSPRRPYEQYF. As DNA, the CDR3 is TGTGCCAGCTCACCAAGGCGGCCCTACGAGCAGTACTTC.

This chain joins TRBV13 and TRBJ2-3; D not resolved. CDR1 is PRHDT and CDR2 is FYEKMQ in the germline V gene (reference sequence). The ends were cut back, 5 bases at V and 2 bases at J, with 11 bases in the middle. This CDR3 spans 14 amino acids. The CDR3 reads CASSPRTVTDTQYF. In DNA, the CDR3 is TGTGCCAGCAGCCCAAGAACGGTCACAGATACGCAGTATTTT.

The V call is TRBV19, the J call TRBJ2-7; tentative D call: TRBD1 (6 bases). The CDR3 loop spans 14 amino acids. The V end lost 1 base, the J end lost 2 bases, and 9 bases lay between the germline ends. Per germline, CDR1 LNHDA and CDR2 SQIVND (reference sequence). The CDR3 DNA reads TGTGCCAGTAGTATAGCTGGGGGCCCCTACGAGCAGTACTTC. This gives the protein CASSIAGGPYEQYF.

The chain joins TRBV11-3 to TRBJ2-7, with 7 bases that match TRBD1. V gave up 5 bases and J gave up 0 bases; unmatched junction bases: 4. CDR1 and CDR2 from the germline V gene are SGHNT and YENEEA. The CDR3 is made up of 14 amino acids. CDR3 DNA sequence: TGTGCCAGCAGCACCCGGGACAGCTCCTACGAGCAGTACTTC. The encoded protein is CASSTRDSSYEQYF.

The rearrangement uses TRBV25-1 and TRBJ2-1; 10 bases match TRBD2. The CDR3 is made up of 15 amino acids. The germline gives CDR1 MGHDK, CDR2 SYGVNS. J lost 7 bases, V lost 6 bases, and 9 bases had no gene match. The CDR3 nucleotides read TGTGCCAGCAGCCAGTCAGCGGGGGGGCCAAATGAGCAGTTCTTC. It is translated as CASSQSAGGPNEQFF.

This CDR3 is CASSVSGISYGYTF. For the CDR3, the DNA is TGTGCCAGCAGCGTTTCAGGAATCAGCTATGGCTACACCTTC. The chain joins TRBV9 to TRBJ1-2; no definite D call. This CDR3 is built from 14 residues. CDR1 is SGDLS, CDR2 YYNGEE, per germline. V lost 2 bases and J 4 bases, leaving 12 bases between the germline ends.

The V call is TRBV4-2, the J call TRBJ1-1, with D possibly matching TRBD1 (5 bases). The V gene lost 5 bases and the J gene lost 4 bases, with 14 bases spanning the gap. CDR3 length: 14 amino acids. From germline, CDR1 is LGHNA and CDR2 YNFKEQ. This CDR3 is CASSAGILGTEAFF. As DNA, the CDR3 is TGTGCCAGCAGCGCAGGGATTTTGGGCACTGAAGCTTTCTTT.

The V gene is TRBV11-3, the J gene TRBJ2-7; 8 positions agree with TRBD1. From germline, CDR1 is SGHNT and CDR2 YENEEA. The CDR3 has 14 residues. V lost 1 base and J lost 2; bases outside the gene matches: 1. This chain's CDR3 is CASSLARGPYEQYF. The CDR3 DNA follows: TGTGCCAGCAGCTTAGCCAGGGGGCCCTACGAGCAGTACTTC.

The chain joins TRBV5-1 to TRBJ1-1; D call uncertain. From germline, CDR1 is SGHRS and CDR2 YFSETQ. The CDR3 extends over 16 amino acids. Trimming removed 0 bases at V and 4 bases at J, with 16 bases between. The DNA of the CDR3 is TGCGCCAGCAGCTTGGATGGCAGCGGCGTGAGCACTGAAGCTTTCTTT. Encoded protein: CASSLDGSGVSTEAFF.

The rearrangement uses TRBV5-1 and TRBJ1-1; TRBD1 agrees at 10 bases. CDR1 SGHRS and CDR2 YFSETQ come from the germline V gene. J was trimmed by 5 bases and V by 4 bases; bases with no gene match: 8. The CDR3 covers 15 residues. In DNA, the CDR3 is TGCGCCAGCAGCATGGAACCGGGACAGGGGACTGAAGCTTTCTTT. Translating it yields CASSMEPGQGTEAFF.

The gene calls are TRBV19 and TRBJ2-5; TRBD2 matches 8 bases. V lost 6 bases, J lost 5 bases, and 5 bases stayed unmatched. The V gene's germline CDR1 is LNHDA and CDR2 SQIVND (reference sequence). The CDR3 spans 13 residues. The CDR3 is CASRVAGRETQYF. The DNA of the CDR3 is TGTGCCAGTAGGGTAGCGGGGCGGGAGACCCAGTACTTC.

CDR3 sequence (DNA): TGTGCCTGGAGCATAGCGGTAAATGAGCAGTTCTTC. It specifies CAWSIAVNEQFF. This rearrangement joins TRBV30 to TRBJ2-1; perhaps TRBD2 as D (6 bases). Germline assignment: CDR1 GTSNPN and CDR2 SVGIG (reference sequence). This CDR3 comprises 12 residues. The ends were cut back, 3 bases at V and 7 bases at J, with 10 bases in the middle.

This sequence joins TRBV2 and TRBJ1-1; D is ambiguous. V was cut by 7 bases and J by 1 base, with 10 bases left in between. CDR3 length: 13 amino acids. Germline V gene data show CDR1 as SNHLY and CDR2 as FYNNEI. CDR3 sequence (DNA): TGTGCCAGCACACTCGGAGAGAACACTGAAGCTTTCTTT. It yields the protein CASTLGENTEAFF.

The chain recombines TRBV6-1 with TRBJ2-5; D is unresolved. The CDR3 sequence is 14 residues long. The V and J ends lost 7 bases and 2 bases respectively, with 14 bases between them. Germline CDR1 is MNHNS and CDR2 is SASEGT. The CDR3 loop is CASNRPRQQETQYF. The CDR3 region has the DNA TGTGCCAGCAACCGCCCCAGGCAGCAAGAGACCCAGTACTTC.

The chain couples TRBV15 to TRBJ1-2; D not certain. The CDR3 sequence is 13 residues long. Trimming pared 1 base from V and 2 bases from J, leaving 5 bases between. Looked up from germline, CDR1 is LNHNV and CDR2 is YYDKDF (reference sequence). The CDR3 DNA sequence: TGTGCCACCAGCAGAGCGGAGAACTATGGCTACACCTTC. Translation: CATSRAENYGYTF. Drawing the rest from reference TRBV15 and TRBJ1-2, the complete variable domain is DAMVIQNPRYQVTQFGKPVTLSCSQTLNHNVMYWYQQKSSQAPKLLFHYYDKDFNNEADTPDNFQSRRPNTSFCFLDIRSPGLGDTAMYLCATSRAENYGYTFGSGTRLTVV.

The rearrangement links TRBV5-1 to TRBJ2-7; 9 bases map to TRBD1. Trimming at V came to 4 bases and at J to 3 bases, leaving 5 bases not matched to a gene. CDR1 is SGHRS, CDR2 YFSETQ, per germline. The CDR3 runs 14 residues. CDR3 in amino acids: CASSPTGQGYEQYF. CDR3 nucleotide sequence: TGCGCCAGCAGCCCGACGGGACAGGGCTACGAGCAGTACTTC.

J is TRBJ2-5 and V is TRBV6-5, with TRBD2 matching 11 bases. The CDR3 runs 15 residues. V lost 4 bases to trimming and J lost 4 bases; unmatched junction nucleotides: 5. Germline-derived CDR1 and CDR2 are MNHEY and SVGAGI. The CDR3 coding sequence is TGTGCCAGCAGTTTTAGCGGGGGGGCTGGAGAGACCCAGTACTTC. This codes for CASSFSGGAGETQYF.

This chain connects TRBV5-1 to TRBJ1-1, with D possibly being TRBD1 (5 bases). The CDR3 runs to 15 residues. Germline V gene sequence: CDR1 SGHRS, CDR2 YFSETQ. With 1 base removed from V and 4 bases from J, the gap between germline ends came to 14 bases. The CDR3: CASSLQMGGSTEAFF. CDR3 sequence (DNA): TGCGCCAGCAGCTTGCAGATGGGGGGTTCCACTGAAGCTTTCTTT.

The CDR3 region is CAWGDRGGNTEAFF. CDR3 nucleotides: TGTGCCTGGGGGGACAGGGGGGGTAACACTGAAGCTTTCTTT. V usage is TRBV30 and J usage is TRBJ1-1, with 11 bases aligning to TRBD1. The V and J ends lost 5 bases and 2 bases, in that order; junction bases with no gene match: 4. This CDR3 spans 14 amino acids. Germline assignment: CDR1 GTSNPN and CDR2 SVGIG (reference sequence).

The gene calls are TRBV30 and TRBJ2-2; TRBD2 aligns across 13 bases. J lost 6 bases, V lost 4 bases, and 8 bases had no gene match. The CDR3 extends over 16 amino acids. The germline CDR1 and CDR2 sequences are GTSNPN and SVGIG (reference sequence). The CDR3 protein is CAWMSGLAGFPGELFF. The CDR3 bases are TGTGCCTGGATGTCGGGACTAGCGGGGTTTCCCGGGGAGCTGTTTTTT.